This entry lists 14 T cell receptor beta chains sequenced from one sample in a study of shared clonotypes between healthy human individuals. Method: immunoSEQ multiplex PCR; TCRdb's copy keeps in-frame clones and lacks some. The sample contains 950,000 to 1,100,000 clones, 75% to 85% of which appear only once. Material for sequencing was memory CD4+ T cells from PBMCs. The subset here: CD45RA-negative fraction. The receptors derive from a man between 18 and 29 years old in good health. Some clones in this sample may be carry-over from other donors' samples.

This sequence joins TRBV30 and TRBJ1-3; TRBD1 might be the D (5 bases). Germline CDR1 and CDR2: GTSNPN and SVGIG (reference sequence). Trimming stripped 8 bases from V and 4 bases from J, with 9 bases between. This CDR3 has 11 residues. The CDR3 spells CALDRGNTIYF. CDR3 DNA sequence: TGTGCCCTAGACAGAGGAAACACCATATATTTT.

The CDR3 DNA reads TGTGCCAGCAGTTACTTCGGGACAAGCCAAGAGACCCAGTACTTC. This codes for CASSYFGTSQETQYF. The V call is TRBV6-5, the J call TRBJ2-5; perhaps TRBD1 as D (6 bases). Trimming stripped 1 base from V and 1 base from J, with 10 bases between. Germline assignment: CDR1 MNHEY and CDR2 SVGAGI. CDR3 length equals 15 residues.

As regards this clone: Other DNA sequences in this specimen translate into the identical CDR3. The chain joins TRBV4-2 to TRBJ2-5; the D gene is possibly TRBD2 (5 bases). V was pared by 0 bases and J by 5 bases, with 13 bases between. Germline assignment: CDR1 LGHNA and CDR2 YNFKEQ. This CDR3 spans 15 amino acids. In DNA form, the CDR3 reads TGTGCCAGCAGCCAAGATCTGGCTAGCAGGGAGACCCAGTACTTC. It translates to CASSQDLASRETQYF.

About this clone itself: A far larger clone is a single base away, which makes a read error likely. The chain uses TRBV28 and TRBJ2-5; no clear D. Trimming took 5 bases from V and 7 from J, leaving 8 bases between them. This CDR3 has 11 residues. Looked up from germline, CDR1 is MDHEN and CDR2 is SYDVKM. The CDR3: CASSARGTQYF. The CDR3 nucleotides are TGTGCCAGCAGTGCCCGCGGGACCCAGTACTTC.

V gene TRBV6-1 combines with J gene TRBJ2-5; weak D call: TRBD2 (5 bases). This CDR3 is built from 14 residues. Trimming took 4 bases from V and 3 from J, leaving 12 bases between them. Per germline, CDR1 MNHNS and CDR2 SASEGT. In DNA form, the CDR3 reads TGTGCCAGCAGTGTCCGGACGGGAAAAGAGACCCAGTACTTC. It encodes CASSVRTGKETQYF.

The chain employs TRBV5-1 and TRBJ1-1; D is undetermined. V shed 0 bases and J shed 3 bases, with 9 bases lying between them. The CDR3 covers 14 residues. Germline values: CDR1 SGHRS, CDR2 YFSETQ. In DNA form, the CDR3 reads TGCGCCAGCAGCTTGGATGAGGGATACACTGAAGCTTTCTTT. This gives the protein CASSLDEGYTEAFF.

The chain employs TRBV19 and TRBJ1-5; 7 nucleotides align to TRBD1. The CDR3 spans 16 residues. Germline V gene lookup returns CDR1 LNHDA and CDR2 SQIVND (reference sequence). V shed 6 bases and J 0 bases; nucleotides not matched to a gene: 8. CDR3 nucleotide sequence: TGTGCCAGTAGAAGCCCGACAGGGACTAGCAATCAGCCCCAGCATTTT. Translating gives CASRSPTGTSNQPQHF. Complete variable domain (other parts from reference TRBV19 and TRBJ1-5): DGGITQSPKYLFRKEGQNVTLSCEQNLNHDAMYWYRQDPGQGLRLIYYSQIVNDFQKGDIAEGYSVSREKKESFPLTVTSAQKNPTAFYLCASRSPTGTSNQPQHFGDGTRLSIL.

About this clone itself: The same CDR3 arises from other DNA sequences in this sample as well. DNA for the CDR3: TGTGCCAGCAGTGAGGGGGGGAATCAGCCCCAGCATTTT. Translating gives CASSEGGNQPQHF. This rearrangement joins TRBV2 to TRBJ1-5, with a tentative D call TRBD1 (5 bases). From germline, CDR1 is SNHLY and CDR2 FYNNEI. Trimming removed 3 bases from V and 4 bases from J, with 7 bases in between. This CDR3 comprises 13 residues. The complete variable domain, with remaining parts taken from reference TRBV2 and TRBJ1-5, reads EPEVTQTPSHQVTQMGQEVILRCVPISNHLYFYWYRQILGQKVEFLVSFYNNEISEKSEIFDDQFSVERPDGSNFTLKIRSTKLEDSAMYFCASSEGGNQPQHFGDGTRLSIL.

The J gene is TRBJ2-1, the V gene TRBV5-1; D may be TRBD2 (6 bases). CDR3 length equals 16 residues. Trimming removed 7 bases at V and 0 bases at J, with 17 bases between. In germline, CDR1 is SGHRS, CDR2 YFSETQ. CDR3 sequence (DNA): TGCGCCAGCCAAAATTCGGCTAGCGCCTCCTACAATGAGCAGTTCTTC. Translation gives CASQNSASASYNEQFF.

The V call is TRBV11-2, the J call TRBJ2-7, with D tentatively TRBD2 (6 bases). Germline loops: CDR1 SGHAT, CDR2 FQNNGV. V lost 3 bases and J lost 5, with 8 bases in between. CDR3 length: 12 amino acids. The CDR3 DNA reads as TGTGCCAGCAGCTTGGGGGGAAACGAGCAGTACTTC. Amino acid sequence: CASSLGGNEQYF.

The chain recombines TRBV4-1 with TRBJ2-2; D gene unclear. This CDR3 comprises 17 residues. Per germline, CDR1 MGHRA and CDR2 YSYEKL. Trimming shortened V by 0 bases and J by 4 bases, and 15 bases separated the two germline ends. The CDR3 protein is CASSQEGRPTPTGELFF. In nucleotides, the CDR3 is TGCGCCAGCAGCCAAGAGGGTCGGCCCACCCCCACCGGGGAGCTGTTTTTT.

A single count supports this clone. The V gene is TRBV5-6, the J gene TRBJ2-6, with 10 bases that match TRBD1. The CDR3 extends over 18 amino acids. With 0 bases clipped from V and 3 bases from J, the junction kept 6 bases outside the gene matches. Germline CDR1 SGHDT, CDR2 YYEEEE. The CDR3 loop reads CASSLDGQGVFGANVLTF. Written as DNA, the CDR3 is TGTGCCAGCAGCTTGGACGGACAGGGGGTCTTTGGGGCCAACGTCCTGACTTTC.

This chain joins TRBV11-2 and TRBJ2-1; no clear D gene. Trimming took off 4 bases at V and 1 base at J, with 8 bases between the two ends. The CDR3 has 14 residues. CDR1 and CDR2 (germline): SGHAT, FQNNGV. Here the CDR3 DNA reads TGTGCCAGCAGCTCGGTGCGGTCCTACAATGAGCAGTTCTTC. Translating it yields CASSSVRSYNEQFF.

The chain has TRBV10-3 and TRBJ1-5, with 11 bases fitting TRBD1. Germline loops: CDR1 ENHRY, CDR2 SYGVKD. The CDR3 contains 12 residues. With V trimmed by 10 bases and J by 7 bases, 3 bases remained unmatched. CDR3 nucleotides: TGTGCCAGCCGGGACAGGGGGCAGCCCCAGCATTTT. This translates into CASRDRGQPQHF.